A single TCR beta chain is shown here with its context. The target antigen is unknown. This sample stems from a study of blood T cells in healthy people across ages. The study's findings and limits: Unknown CMV status may confound age-related changes in expanded clones.

Ranging in age from about 6 to 100, the donors were healthy Caucasian individuals from Russia. A second PCR, run for about 7 to 11 cycles, used a sample-barcoded 5' primer plus a J-beta primer mix. MiXCR, applied by TCRdb to the 5' RACE reads, yields one record per CDR3 protein. Among about 930,000 distinct CDR3 sequences listed, about 27% were seen once. Trimming left V 7 bases short and J 2 bases short, with 21 bases between. CDR3 length: 17 residues. In germline, CDR1 is MDHEN, CDR2 SYDVKM. Separately, the same data were catalogued under a study of T cells of mothers and their children. That source reports: Reads recorded for TCR beta CDR3 numbered over 10 million per mother and approximately 3.2 million per child.

This TCR was sampled from a woman aged 40 to 50 in good health. Sequencing was carried out using blood. The gene calls are TRBV28 and TRBJ1-5; D perhaps matches TRBD1 (5 bases). CDR3 sequence reads: CASTPKRGGGGNQPQHF. CDR3 DNA: TGTGCCAGCACCCCCAAACGGGGGGGAGGCGGCAATCAGCCCCAGCATTTT.